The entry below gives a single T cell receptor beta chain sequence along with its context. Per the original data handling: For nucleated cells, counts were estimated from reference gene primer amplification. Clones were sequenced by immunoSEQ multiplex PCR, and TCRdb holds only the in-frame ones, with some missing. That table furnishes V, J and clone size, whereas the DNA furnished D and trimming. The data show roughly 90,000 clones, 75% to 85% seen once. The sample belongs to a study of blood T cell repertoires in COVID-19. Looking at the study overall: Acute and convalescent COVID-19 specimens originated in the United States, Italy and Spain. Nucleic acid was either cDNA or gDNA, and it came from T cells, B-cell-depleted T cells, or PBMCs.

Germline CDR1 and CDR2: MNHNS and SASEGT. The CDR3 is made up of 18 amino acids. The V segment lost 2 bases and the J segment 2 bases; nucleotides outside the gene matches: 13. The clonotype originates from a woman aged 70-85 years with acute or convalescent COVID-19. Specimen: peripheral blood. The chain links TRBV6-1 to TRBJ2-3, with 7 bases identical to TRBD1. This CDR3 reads CASSEFWTGRVSTDTQYF. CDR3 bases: TGTGCCAGCAGTGAATTTTGGACAGGCCGCGTCTCCACAGATACGCAGTATTTT.